This T cell receptor beta chain originates from a study of tumor-infiltrating lymphocytes in primary liver carcinoma. Turning to the study itself: Roughly 3.5 to 8 million productive TCRbeta reads came from each sample, comparable across tissue types. Study-level findings and limits: Researchers report that only about 7-24% of top clones turned up in all five tumor regions.

Notes on this clonotype: Its antigen is not identified.

From germline, CDR1 is MNHNS and CDR2 SASEGT. The CDR3 is 14 residues long. Synthesis of TCR beta cDNA was carried out from 500 ng total RNA with a constant-region primer. Three-round nested multiplex PCR performed with slightly modified ARM-PCR produced the TCR beta libraries. TRBV1-TRBV30 forward primers and a C-beta reverse primer were used in the first two PCR rounds, which each ran for about 9 cycles. TCRdb re-analysed the multiplex PCR reads in MiXCR, keeping a single row per CDR3 protein. This sample has about 190,000 distinct CDR3 sequences, with about 85% found just once. Scientists recovered RNA and DNA together from roughly 21-30 mg of unsorted bulk tissue.

The sequenced sample was tumor tissue from primary liver carcinoma. The chain recombines TRBV6-1 with TRBJ2-7, with D perhaps matching TRBD2 (6 bases). The sequence was collected from a man aged 35 to 55 with primary liver carcinoma and hepatitis B virus infection. The CDR3 DNA follows: TGTGTTAGCAGTGGGAGGAGTAGGAACTACGAGCAGTACTTC. It translates to CVSSGRSRNYEQYF.